The source of this T cell receptor (beta chain) is a study of shared clonotypes between healthy human individuals (TCRdb year 2020). Study-level background: A few men and a couple of women, aged 18 to 49 years, made up the cohort. Each donor's leukapheresis produced roughly between roughly 0.94 and 9.5 billion PBMCs. To estimate repertoire size and how much clonotype sharing occurs between individuals, the study deeply sequenced the blood TCR repertoires of five healthy adults. Libraries were prepared and TCR repertoires were sequenced by different laboratories using diverse techniques, in order to increase sequencing depth and limit assay-specific biases. For each donor, CD4 naive and CD4 memory were each run on three plates, CD8 naive on two plates, and CD8 memory on one plate. The research as a whole found: Based on pairwise subsampling, the degree of clonotype sharing among donors was expected to be affected by sequencing depth. Across a few donors, roughly 5% of naive CD4, approximately 3.6% of naive CD8, under 2.5% of memory CD4, and over 0.35% of memory CD8 clonotypes were shared. Estimated clonotype richness was generally larger for naive than for memory subsets. Sampling was restricted to blood, and TCR repertoires in tissue are likely to differ from TCR repertoires in blood. Even with the large sequencing depth, rarefaction of the sorted-subset datasets indicated that sequencing was incomplete. Compared with non-shared clonotypes, the clonotypes found in all four sorted-subset donors had higher generation probabilities. The small number of donors limited the genetic and exposure-history diversity represented.

Using the deep immunoSEQ assay, TCR CDR3 regions were amplified from genomic DNA by multiplex PCR. For each cell subset, the extracted genomic DNA was distributed evenly across all wells of several immunoSEQ 96-well plates, and each plate served as one replicate. For sorted subsets, approximately 210 ng of genomic DNA, equivalent to around 29,000 T cell genomes, went into each replicate PCR. Purified libraries were measured with a Qubit 3.0 fluorometer, size-checked on a Bioanalyzer 2100, and measured again with the KAPA Library Quantification kit. Each immunoSEQ 96-well plate was sequenced on its own single-read 150-cycle Illumina NextSeq 550 flow cell. In the original analysis: Because the immunoSEQ output included only junctional sequences and no quality scores, the filtering could not be the same as the filtering used for full-length reads. To assign V/J genes and CDR3, sequences were annotated against IMGT germline references using PyIR, a Python wrapper for IgBLAST v1.9. Any read was removed if the V/J assignment was weak (E-value above 1e-6), the CDR3 was missing, or the read contained stop codons, out-of-frame junctions, or ambiguous translated residues. A V3J clonotype was defined by an identical inferred V gene, J gene, and CDR3 amino acid sequence. The percentage overlap between two repertoires was calculated by dividing the number of shared unique clonotypes by the size of the smaller repertoire. Three approaches were used to assess repertoire richness: RTK rarefaction, the Chao1 estimator, and Recon v2.1 estimates of unobserved clonotypes. For all TCRbeta clonotypes obtained by the gDNA method from a handful of donors, generation probabilities were computed with OLGA. TCRdb re-hosts the immuneACCESS table, in-frame sequences only. Its copies lack some clones; in the studies checked, an unresolved V gene accounts for under half of them, and the cause for the rest is not known. D and trimming come from the DNA, and the V and J calls and clone size come from that table. Recorded for this sample are about 2 million clones; roughly 94% of them occurred a single time. Of the sample, 0.9% to 1.4% is held by the ten largest clones.

Deletion took 6 bases off V and 8 bases off J, with a span of 19 bases between the germline ends. Spanning cysteine to phenylalanine, the CDR3 consists of 14 amino acids. Only the CDR3 region is kept as DNA, spanning 42 bases read in frame from base 1. Taken from the germline V gene, the CDR1 and CDR2 loops are SGHVS and FQNEAQ. Concerning this clone itself: This receptor's antigen is unknown. No base quality values were provided; no much bigger clone lies one nucleotide off.

CD8 naive samples were CD45RO-negative cells positively selected for CCR7, giving a CD45RA+CCR7+ population that excluded TemRA cells. Healthy HIV-negative adults with no recently reported acute infections or vaccinations were included as donors. Only Caucasian adults living in Nashville, Tennessee, USA were represented among the donors. After blood collection by leukapheresis, PBMCs were isolated using Ficoll-Histopaque density gradient centrifugation and then cryopreserved in the vapor phase of liquid nitrogen. Purity and quantity of every magnetically sorted T cell population were checked by analytical flow cytometry. Each sorted fraction had its genomic DNA isolated and then quantified by UV absorbance on a Nanodrop 2000c.

Rearrangement joined TRBV7-8 to TRBJ1-2, with an unclear D gene assignment. This clonotype was obtained from a young man in good health. The specimen sequenced was naive CD8+ T cells sorted from blood. The cell subset or site label here, explained by the study, means: CD45RA+CCR7+. CDR3 reads: CASSNGGVRKGYTF. Here is the DNA: TGTGCCAGCAGTAACGGCGGGGTCCGTAAAGGCTACACCTTC.